The 18 T cell receptor beta chains given below trace back to one sample, sequenced in a study of shared clonotypes between healthy human individuals. Sequencing used immunoSEQ multiplex PCR; TCRdb keeps in-frame clones, though not all of them. The sample shows about 2,500,000 clones, approximately 90% of them seen only once. Sequencing was carried out using naive CD4+ T cells sorted from blood. Subset specified: CD45RA+ positively selected. The receptors were gathered from a young man in good health.

Only one count was recorded for this clone. V and J are TRBV4-1 and TRBJ2-3; D unresolved. Trimming removed 1 base at V and 6 bases at J, with 17 bases between. The germline V gene has CDR1 MGHRA and CDR2 YSYEKL. There are 16 residues in the CDR3. The CDR3, as DNA: TGCGCCAGCAGCCAAGTGGCAGTTGATGGGATGGATACGCAGTATTTT. The encoded protein is CASSQVAVDGMDTQYF.

The chain carries TRBV23-1 and TRBJ2-4; 7 bases agree with TRBD1. TRBV23-1 is flagged as an ORF with uncertain function. Trimming at V came to 4 bases and at J to 7 bases, leaving 10 bases not matched to a gene. The CDR3 loop spans 15 amino acids. The CDR3 DNA is TGCGCCAGCAGTCTCTTGGGACAGATGAGGAACATTCAGTACTTC. It specifies CASSLLGQMRNIQYF.

This rearrangement joins TRBV2 to TRBJ1-4; D not resolved. CDR1 is SNHLY, CDR2 FYNNEI, per germline. The CDR3 loop spans 15 amino acids. Trimming left V 5 bases short and J 12 bases short, with 22 bases between. The CDR3 loop reads CASSSEGLGPLELFF. The CDR3 DNA sequence: TGTGCCAGCAGTTCAGAAGGTCTAGGTCCCCTGGAACTGTTTTTT.

The chain carries TRBV28 and TRBJ1-2; TRBD1 matches 8 bases. Trimming took 3 bases from V and 8 from J; bases not matched to a gene: 11. Germline V gene data show CDR1 as MDHEN and CDR2 as SYDVKM. The CDR3 covers 15 residues. CDR3 nucleotides: TGTGCCAGCAGTTTTCCCGTCTCAGGGGGCGCAGGCTACACCTTC. Translation gives CASSFPVSGGAGYTF.

The rearrangement uses TRBV7-9 and TRBJ2-7, with TRBD1 identical over 9 bases. V lost 5 bases to trimming and J lost 10 bases; unmatched junction nucleotides: 9. CDR1 and CDR2 (germline): SEHNR, FQNEAQ (reference sequence). The CDR3 extends over 13 amino acids. The CDR3 DNA reads as TGTGCCAGCAGCGGGGACAGGGTCTCGGCACAGTACTTC. This sequence encodes CASSGDRVSAQYF.

The chain carries TRBV7-2 and TRBJ2-1; D perhaps matches TRBD2 (5 bases). The germline V gene encodes CDR1 SGHTA and CDR2 FQGNSA. The CDR3 covers 15 residues. Trimming pared 0 bases from V and 8 bases from J, leaving 14 bases between. CDR3 bases: TGTGCCAGCAGCTTAGCGGGAGTGGCAACGGATGAGCAGTTCTTC. This encodes CASSLAGVATDEQFF.

The table lists this clone with a count of one. V and J are TRBV4-3 and TRBJ1-4; tentatively, D is TRBD1 (5 bases). Germline CDR1 LGHNA, CDR2 YSLEER. CDR3 length: 18 amino acids. V was pared by 0 bases and J by 3 bases, with 17 bases between. The CDR3 reads CASSQEGLGASSNEKLFF. DNA of the CDR3: TGCGCCAGCAGCCAAGAGGGCTTAGGGGCGAGTTCTAATGAAAAACTGTTTTTT.

The V gene is TRBV2, the J gene TRBJ2-7; maybe TRBD2 (5 bases). The CDR3 length is 15 residues. The germline gives CDR1 SNHLY, CDR2 FYNNEI. V lost 8 bases, J lost 7 bases, and 24 bases lay in between. CDR3 coding DNA: TGTGCCAGCCTACCACTGGCGGAGGCCACTGGGGAGCAGTACTTC. Translating it yields CASLPLAEATGEQYF.

The V call is TRBV11-2, the J call TRBJ2-3; D is perhaps TRBD1 or TRBD2 (6 bases each). The CDR3 consists of 14 residues. Trimming pared 6 bases from V and 3 bases from J, leaving 13 bases between. The germline gives CDR1 SGHAT, CDR2 FQNNGV. The CDR3 coding sequence is TGTGCCAGCAGTCGGGGGCAGATAACAGATACGCAGTATTTT. This encodes CASSRGQITDTQYF.

CDR3 bases: TGTGCCAGCAGCTTGGGGGACTTAAACACCGGGGAGCTGTTTTTT. Its protein is CASSLGDLNTGELFF. The chain recombines TRBV5-4 with TRBJ2-2, with D possibly being TRBD2 (6 bases). Germline V gene data show CDR1 as SGHNT and CDR2 as YYREEE (reference sequence). V dropped 0 bases and J dropped 2 bases, with 8 bases sitting between them. This CDR3 contains 15 residues.

The chain recombines TRBV30 with TRBJ1-2; 7 bases match TRBD1. The J segment lost 6 bases and the V segment lost 3 bases, leaving 7 bases of the junction unmatched. The CDR3 extends over 13 amino acids. Looked up from germline, CDR1 is GTSNPN and CDR2 is SVGIG (reference sequence). This CDR3 reads CAWSEQGLHGYTF. The CDR3 nucleotides read TGTGCCTGGAGCGAACAGGGGTTACATGGCTACACCTTC.

About this clone: This specimen includes other DNA sequences encoding the same CDR3. V usage is TRBV9 and J usage is TRBJ2-3; D not resolved. The CDR3 is made up of 14 amino acids. The germline V gene encodes CDR1 SGDLS and CDR2 YYNGEE. The V and J ends lost 4 bases and 3 bases respectively, with 12 bases between them. CDR3 nucleotides: TGTGCCAGCAGCCCCCCGTGGGAAACAGATACGCAGTATTTT. It translates to CASSPPWETDTQYF.

This clone was seen only once. The chain recombines TRBV5-6 with TRBJ1-5; TRBD1 matches at 7 bases. Germline V gives CDR1 SGHDT, CDR2 YYEEEE. V dropped 4 bases and J dropped 5; count of bases not matched to a gene: 9. The CDR3 extends over 15 amino acids. The CDR3 DNA is TGTGCCAGCAGCCCCGGGACAGAGAGTTATCAGCCCCAGCATTTT. Amino acid sequence: CASSPGTESYQPQHF.

The chain combines TRBV2 with TRBJ2-3, with a weak D call TRBD1 (5 bases). The CDR3 spans 15 residues. V lost 0 bases, J lost 3 bases, and 10 bases lay in between. The germline V gene encodes CDR1 SNHLY and CDR2 FYNNEI. The CDR3 loop is CASSEAWAGTDTQYF. The CDR3 nucleotides read TGTGCCAGCAGTGAAGCCTGGGCAGGGACAGATACGCAGTATTTT.

Points on this clone: This sample includes further DNA sequences coding for the same CDR3. V usage is TRBV7-9 and J usage is TRBJ2-1, with 13 bases aligning to TRBD2. Trimming at V came to 6 bases and at J to 6 bases, leaving 5 bases not matched to a gene. This CDR3 is built from 15 residues. CDR1 SEHNR and CDR2 FQNEAQ come from the germline V gene (reference sequence). CDR3 in amino acids: CASSTGLAGANEQFF. The CDR3 DNA reads as TGTGCCAGCAGTACTGGACTAGCGGGAGCCAATGAGCAGTTCTTC.

The V and J genes are TRBV10-2 and TRBJ1-4, with TRBD1 identical over 7 bases. Germline loops: CDR1 WSHSY, CDR2 SAAADI. The CDR3 extends over 13 amino acids. V gave up 10 bases and J gave up 8 bases; unmatched junction bases: 10. CDR3 loop: CATIDRAHEKLFF. The CDR3 nucleotides are TGCGCCACCATAGACAGGGCTCACGAAAAACTGTTTTTT.

This clone was seen a handful of times. The genes are TRBV4-1 and TRBJ1-6; 8 bases are shared with TRBD1. This CDR3 comprises 15 residues. Trimming cost V 4 bases and J 8 bases; bases outside gene matches: 7. Looked up from germline, CDR1 is MGHRA and CDR2 is YSYEKL. CDR3 region: CASSPRTGLYSPLHF. DNA for the CDR3: TGCGCCAGCAGCCCCAGGACAGGGCTGTATTCACCCCTCCACTTT.

The gene calls are TRBV5-1 and TRBJ2-7, with TRBD1 matching 9 bases. J was trimmed by 5 bases and V by 4 bases; bases with no gene match: 7. Germline CDR1 SGHRS, CDR2 YFSETQ. This CDR3 region has 14 residues. CDR3 loop: CASSQGTGRNEQYF. CDR3 sequence (DNA): TGCGCCAGCAGCCAAGGGACAGGGAGGAACGAGCAGTACTTC.